The rows below give T cell receptor beta chains drawn from one sample of a study of patients and donors after allogeneic stem cell transplantation. TCRdb re-called the RT-PCR reads with MiXCR, one entry per CDR3 protein. This sample carries approximately 150,000 distinct CDR3 sequences, roughly 35% of them seen once, and the ten largest clones take around half. The sample consisted of blood, either unsorted or a sorted T cell fraction (not recorded which). These receptors were taken from a human donor who was either an allogeneic HSCT recipient or a stem cell or donor lymphocyte infusion donor (not recorded which). It is not recorded whose cells these are; they may come from a transplant donor. CDR3s include the opening cysteine and the closing phenylalanine or tryptophan. The D gene is left open where the match is weak. Not every row has a clone size; where given, it reads once, few, many or a size class.

TRBJ1-4	NA	TRBV20-1	NA	CSARATGGEKLFF	TGCAGTGCTAGAGCCACGGGTGGAGAAAAACTGTTTTTT
TRBJ2-1	few	TRBV6-2/TRBV6-3	TRBD1	CASSYPTGELGNEQFF	TGTGCCAGCAGTTACCCGACAGGGGAGTTGGGCAATGAGCAGTTCTTC
TRBJ2-3	NA	TRBV12-3/TRBV12-4	NA	CASSFRGMTDTQYF	TGTGCCAGCAGTTTCAGGGGAATGACAGATACGCAGTATTTT
TRBJ1-5	many	TRBV5-1	TRBD1	CASSLDRGPNQPQHF	TGTGCCAGCAGCTTGGACAGGGGGCCCAATCAGCCCCAGCATTTT
TRBJ2-7	few	TRBV4-3	NA	CASSQDKTGPYEQYF	TGCGCCAGCAGCCAAGATAAAACGGGACCCTACGAGCAGTACTTC
TRBJ1-6	NA	TRBV4-3	NA	CASSQVRNSPLHF	TGCGCCAGCAGCCAGGTTCGAAATTCACCCCTCCACTTT
TRBJ1-5	NA	TRBV27	NA	CASSFDPLTQPQHF	TGTGCCAGCAGCTTCGACCCTCTTACTCAGCCCCAGCATTTT
TRBJ1-2	NA	TRBV15	TRBD1	CATSRTTGGFYGYTF	TGTGCCACCAGCAGGACCACAGGGGGGTTTTATGGCTACACCTTC
TRBJ1-6	few	TRBV7-9	NA	CASSFEQWNSPLHF	TGTGCCAGCAGCTTCGAACAGTGGAATTCACCCCTCCACTTT
TRBJ1-3	NA	TRBV9	NA	CASSVSGSSGNTIYF	TGTGCCAGCAGCGTTTCTGGTTCCTCTGGAAACACCATATATTTT
TRBJ1-1	NA	TRBV10-3	NA	CAISSSMPNTEAFF	TGTGCCATCAGCTCCTCGATGCCGAACACTGAAGCTTTCTTT
TRBJ2-2	once	TRBV28	NA	CASSSRLTLNTGELFF	TGTGCCAGCAGTAGTCGATTAACCTTGAACACCGGGGAGCTGTTTTTT
TRBJ1-4	NA	TRBV28	NA	CASSLLPGPAGEKLFF	TGTGCCAGCAGTTTACTACCGGGCCCCGCGGGCGAAAAACTGTTTTTT
TRBJ1-3	few	TRBV30	NA	CAWSPEHVAGNTIYF	TGTGCCTGGAGTCCGGAGCATGTGGCTGGAAACACCATATATTTT
TRBJ1-3	few	TRBV6-6	TRBD1	CASSLIGGSSGNTIYF	TGTGCCAGCAGTCTGATAGGGGGCAGCTCTGGAAACACCATATATTTT
TRBJ2-3	NA	TRBV9	TRBD2	CASSERLAGVTDTQYF	TGTGCCAGCAGCGAACGACTAGCGGGGGTCACAGATACGCAGTATTTT
TRBJ2-3	few	TRBV14	NA	CASSRRGPDTQYF	TGTGCCAGCAGCCGGCGGGGACCAGATACGCAGTATTTT
TRBJ2-4	NA	TRBV27	NA	CASTDSAKNIQYF	TGTGCCTCCACCGACAGCGCCAAAAACATTCAGTACTTC
TRBJ1-5	NA	TRBV24-1	NA	CATSAQGIQPQHF	TGTGCCACCAGTGCTCAGGGGATTCAGCCCCAGCATTTT
TRBJ1-5	NA	TRBV4-3	NA	CASSQTGQINQPQHF	TGCGCCAGCAGCCAAACGGGACAAATCAATCAGCCCCAGCATTTT
TRBJ1-5	few	TRBV6-1	NA	CASSEDWNQPQHF	TGTGCCAGCAGTGAAGATTGGAATCAGCCCCAGCATTTT
TRBJ2-1	few	TRBV4-3	TRBD2	CASSYGVLAKVNNEQFF	TGCGCCAGCAGCTATGGGGTACTAGCGAAGGTCAACAATGAGCAGTTCTTC
TRBJ2-1	few	TRBV20-1	NA	CSAPPPQGNEQFF	TGCAGTGCTCCGCCTCCCCAGGGCAATGAGCAGTTCTTC
TRBJ1-6	few	TRBV4-3	TRBD1	CASSGDSYNSPLHF	TGCGCCAGCAGCGGGGACAGCTATAATTCACCCCTCCACTTT
TRBJ2-3	NA	TRBV12-3/TRBV12-4	NA	CASRPPGSVGTQYF	TGTGCCAGCAGGCCGCCGGGGAGTGTTGGTACGCAGTATTTT
TRBJ2-3	NA	TRBV6-5	NA	CASSYSLESTDTQYF	TGTGCCAGCAGTTACTCGCTGGAGAGCACAGATACGCAGTATTTT
TRBJ2-3	few	TRBV6-5	NA	CASSYSSGSTDTQYF	TGTGCCAGCAGTTACTCGTCCGGTAGCACAGATACGCAGTATTTT
TRBJ2-3	NA	TRBV5-1	TRBD1	CASSLAGQADTQYF	TGCGCCAGCAGCTTGGCGGGACAGGCAGATACGCAGTATTTT
TRBJ2-1	once	TRBV27	NA	CASSSTPYNEQFF	TGTGCCAGCAGTTCAACTCCCTACAATGAGCAGTTCTTC
TRBJ1-1	few	TRBV6-6	NA	CASGARDNTEAFF	TGTGCCAGCGGGGCTAGGGATAACACTGAAGCTTTCTTT
TRBJ1-1	NA	TRBV27	NA	CASSQQGKTEAFF	TGTGCCAGCAGCCAACAGGGTAAGACTGAAGCTTTCTTT
TRBJ1-1	few	TRBV6-5	NA	CASRPQVMNTEAFF	TGTGCCAGCAGGCCTCAGGTAATGAACACTGAAGCTTTCTTT
TRBJ2-3	once	TRBV12-3/TRBV12-4	TRBD1	CASRGTGASSTDTQYF	TGTGCCAGCAGGGGGACAGGGGCCTCAAGCACAGATACGCAGTATTTT
TRBJ2-2	NA	TRBV4-1	NA	CASSQGEGVVGELFF	TGCGCCAGCAGCCAAGGGGAAGGGGTGGTTGGGGAGCTGTTTTTT
TRBJ2-7	NA	TRBV12-3/TRBV12-4	TRBD2	CASSLGLAGTYEQYF	TGTGCCAGCAGTCTCGGACTAGCGGGGACCTACGAGCAGTACTTC
TRBJ2-5	once	TRBV12-3/TRBV12-4	NA	CASKGREETQYF	TGTGCCAGCAAAGGTCGGGAAGAGACCCAGTACTTC
TRBJ1-6	NA	TRBV5-4	NA	CASSPEEDSPLHF	TGTGCCAGCAGCCCAGAGGAAGATTCACCCCTCCACTTT
TRBJ1-5	few	TRBV29-1	NA	CSVGAGNEDQPQHF	TGCAGCGTTGGTGCGGGGAATGAGGATCAGCCCCAGCATTTT
TRBJ1-2	NA	TRBV9	NA	CASSGSSGRHYGYTF	TGTGCCAGCAGCGGCTCTTCCGGGAGGCACTATGGCTACACCTTC